These 24 T cell receptor beta chains came from one sample sequenced in a study of STAT3 mutations in large granular lymphocyte leukemia. The study, taken as a whole, reports: At least one immunodominant TCR beta clonotype appeared in every T-cell large granular lymphocyte leukemia patient.

No antigen has been identified for these receptors. Measured with immunoSEQ multiplex PCR; TCRdb has only the in-frame clones, and not every one. Among 15,000 to 19,000 clones, around 90% were seen once, and the ten largest hold 8.7%. Sequencing used peripheral blood mononuclear cells. The origin of the receptors is a woman aged 45 to 65 with T-cell large granular lymphocyte leukemia. Some clones in this sample may be carry-over from other donors' samples.

This clone showed up just once. V and J are TRBV5-5 and TRBJ2-7; D is unclear. The CDR3 sequence is 14 residues long. Germline V CDR1 and CDR2: SGHKS, YYEKEE (reference sequence). Between the trimmed V and J ends, which lost 2 bases and 2 bases, there was a span of 11 bases. The CDR3 DNA is TGTGCCAGCAGCTTATCGGACGGAACCTACGAGCAGTACTTC. This codes for CASSLSDGTYEQYF.

The chain has TRBV29-1 and TRBJ2-7, with D maybe TRBD2 (6 bases). Per the germline V gene, CDR1 is SQVTM and CDR2 is ANQGSEA. The CDR3 has 15 residues. With 1 base removed from V and 5 bases from J, the gap between germline ends came to 18 bases. The DNA for the CDR3 is TGCAGCGTTGAAGGGGCCCCCGCGGGGTTCCACGAGCAGTACTTC. This gives the protein CSVEGAPAGFHEQYF.

The CDR3 bases are TGTGCCAGCAGCATCGATGTCACCGCGACCCAGTACTTC. Protein sequence: CASSIDVTATQYF. The rearrangement joins TRBV7-9 to TRBJ2-5, with D uncertain. Germline assignment: CDR1 SEHNR and CDR2 FQNEAQ (reference sequence). Trimming removed 5 bases from V and 7 bases from J, with 14 bases in between. The CDR3 runs 13 residues.

The V gene is TRBV19, the J gene TRBJ2-7; D possibly corresponds to TRBD2 (5 bases). Trimming took off 3 bases at V and 0 bases at J, with 9 bases between the two ends. Germline CDR1 LNHDA, CDR2 SQIVND (reference sequence). This CDR3 is built from 14 residues. The CDR3 sequence is CASSIQTTSYEQYF. The CDR3 coding sequence is TGTGCCAGTAGTATTCAGACTACCTCCTACGAGCAGTACTTC.

This chain connects TRBV29-1 to TRBJ1-1; 7 bases are a match to TRBD1. Germline lookup yields CDR1 SQVTM and CDR2 ANQGSEA. The length of the CDR3 is 13 residues. Losses at the gene ends were 4 bases for V and 6 bases for J; bases not matched to a gene: 8. CDR3 in DNA: TGCAGCGTTGGACAGGGCCCCCCCCCTGAAGCTTTCTTT. The encoded protein is CSVGQGPPPEAFF.

J is TRBJ2-5 and V is TRBV5-1, with 8 bases matching TRBD1. V was pared by 0 bases and J by 2 bases, with 3 bases of the junction left unmatched. This CDR3 spans 15 amino acids. CDR1 is SGHRS, CDR2 YFSETQ, per germline. The CDR3 bases are TGCGCCAGCAGCTTGGGGGACAGGCTGCAAGAGACCCAGTACTTC. Translating gives CASSLGDRLQETQYF. Full variable domain (outside the CDR3, taken from reference TRBV5-1 and TRBJ2-5): KAGVTQTPRYLIKTRGQQVTLSCSPISGHRSVSWYQQTPGQGLQFLFEYFSETQRNKGNFPGRFSGRQFSNSRSEMNVSTLELGDSALYLCASSLGDRLQETQYFGPGTRLLVL.

Worth noting for this clone: A junction boundary mismatches the germline segment, possibly from a read error. The chain joins TRBV7-7 to TRBJ2-2; D is undetermined. The length of the CDR3 is 15 residues. The V gene's germline CDR1 is SSHAT and CDR2 FNYEAQ (reference sequence). CDR3 region: CASSLVAVNTGELFF. In DNA form, the CDR3 reads TGTGCTAGCAGCTTAGTTGCGGTGAACACCGGGGAGCTGTTTTTT.

This clone was counted once. V usage is TRBV28 and J usage is TRBJ1-5, with D unresolved. The germline gives CDR1 MDHEN, CDR2 SYDVKM. V was clipped by 5 bases and J by 3 bases, with 14 bases between them. The CDR3 spans 15 residues. CDR3 bases: TGTGCCAGCAGTCGAGGAGGCAGGATCAATCAGCCCCAGCATTTT. This sequence encodes CASSRGGRINQPQHF.

V usage is TRBV6-1 and J usage is TRBJ2-2; D perhaps matches TRBD1 (6 bases). The CDR3 is made up of 14 amino acids. Germline V lookup: CDR1 MNHNS, CDR2 SASEGT. Trimming removed 5 bases at V and 0 bases at J, with 7 bases between. CDR3 bases: TGTGCCAGCAGTTGGACAGCGAACACCGGGGAGCTGTTTTTT. Protein sequence: CASSWTANTGELFF.

This chain connects TRBV5-4 to TRBJ2-3; no reliable D call. This CDR3 comprises 14 residues. Trimming stripped 2 bases from V and 6 bases from J, with 13 bases between. CDR1 and CDR2 (germline): SGHNT, YYREEE (reference sequence). CDR3 sequence: CASSLVAKADTQYF. CDR3 DNA: TGTGCCAGCAGCTTAGTAGCTAAAGCCGATACGCAGTATTTT.

The chain links TRBV4-1 to TRBJ2-2; no firm D call. Trimming removed 2 bases from V and 2 bases from J, with 9 bases in between. The CDR3 runs to 15 residues. CDR1 MGHRA and CDR2 YSYEKL come from the germline V gene. The CDR3: CASSQRRLNTGELFF. CDR3 DNA: TGCGCCAGCAGCCAACGCAGGTTAAACACCGGGGAGCTGTTTTTT.

This clone was seen a single time. The V and J genes are TRBV18 and TRBJ2-7; 10 nucleotides match TRBD2. This CDR3 has 15 amino acids. The germline gives CDR1 KGHSH, CDR2 LQKENI. V was pared by 1 base and J by 9 bases, with 9 bases of the junction left unmatched. CDR3 sequence: CASSPRTSGERRQYF. CDR3 nucleotide sequence: TGTGCCAGCTCACCACGGACTAGCGGCGAACGGCGGCAGTACTTC.

This clone was counted between two and nine times. The chain uses TRBV20-1 and TRBJ2-5; D remains unclear. The CDR3 runs to 8 residues. Germline CDR1 DFQATT, CDR2 SNEGSKA (reference sequence). The CDR3 DNA is TGCAGCGTCGGGACCCAGTACTTC. It yields the protein CSVGTQYF.

The chain is built from TRBV29-1 and TRBJ1-1; possibly TRBD1 for D (6 bases). The CDR3 length is 14 residues. Looked up from germline, CDR1 is SQVTM and CDR2 is ANQGSEA. V shed 4 bases and J shed 1 base, with 13 bases lying between them. CDR3 in DNA: TGCAGCGTTGTAAGGGGGTCCCAGAACACTGAAGCTTTCTTT. It is translated as CSVVRGSQNTEAFF.

This clone appeared a single time. J is TRBJ2-7 and V is TRBV25-1, with 9 bases identical to TRBD1. Germline V gives CDR1 MGHDK, CDR2 SYGVNS. The CDR3 runs 13 residues. With 7 bases clipped from V and 2 bases from J, the junction kept 3 bases outside the gene matches. The CDR3 nucleotides are TGTGCCAGCAACAGGGGGCACCCCTACGAGCAGTACTTC. Translation gives CASNRGHPYEQYF.

The chain uses TRBV6-1 and TRBJ1-3; unclear D gene. Germline V gives CDR1 MNHNS, CDR2 SASEGT. Trimming removed 3 bases at V and 4 bases at J, with 7 bases between. The CDR3 has 13 residues. CDR3 coding DNA: TGTGCCAGCAGTGACCGGAGGGGAAACACCATATATTTT. It yields the protein CASSDRRGNTIYF.

This clone has only one observation. The V call is TRBV18, the J call TRBJ1-4; D may be TRBD1 (5 bases). The CDR3 contains 16 residues. Between the trimmed V and J ends, which lost 3 bases and 0 bases, there was a span of 11 bases. Germline CDR1 and CDR2: KGHSH and LQKENI. The CDR3 loop is CASSPSGATTNEKLFF. As DNA, the CDR3 is TGTGCCAGCTCACCTTCCGGGGCCACAACTAATGAAAAACTGTTTTTT.

The V and J genes are TRBV4-1 and TRBJ2-7, with D hard to call. CDR3 length: 16 residues. V shed 0 bases and J shed 1 base, with 13 bases lying between them. Germline CDR1 reads MGHRA; CDR2 reads YSYEKL. Here the CDR3 DNA reads TGCGCCAGCAGCCAAGAACCCGGTAGGCGTTCCTACGAGCAGTACTTC. Its translation: CASSQEPGRRSYEQYF.

This chain connects TRBV5-4 to TRBJ1-2, with no clear D. Germline CDR1 is SGHNT and CDR2 is YYREEE (reference sequence). This CDR3 is 16 amino acids long. Trimming removed 3 bases from V and 5 bases from J, with 20 bases in between. DNA for the CDR3: TGTGCCAGCAGCTCGGCACTTACAGTTTTAAAGTATGGCTACACCTTC. This codes for CASSSALTVLKYGYTF.

The V and J genes are TRBV30 and TRBJ1-5; D possibly corresponds to TRBD1 (6 bases). This CDR3 region has 12 residues. The V gene lost 5 bases and the J gene lost 6 bases, with 11 bases spanning the gap. CDR1 is GTSNPN, CDR2 SVGIG, per germline (reference sequence). The DNA of the CDR3 is TGTGCCTGGGGAAAACAGGGTCAGCCCCAGCATTTT. It translates to CAWGKQGQPQHF.

There are a few counts of this clone. The chain joins TRBV28 to TRBJ1-5; D not resolved. V was trimmed by 6 bases and J by 6 bases, leaving 6 bases between them. This CDR3 contains 11 residues. Germline V CDR1 and CDR2: MDHEN, SYDVKM. The CDR3, as DNA: TGTGCCAGCAGCGCAGGTCAGCCCCAGCATTTT. It yields the protein CASSAGQPQHF.

This clone was picked up a small number of times. One end of the junction varies from germline; a read error may be responsible. The chain recombines TRBV7-7 with TRBJ2-3, with D maybe TRBD2 (6 bases). This CDR3 is 14 amino acids long. The germline V gene has CDR1 SSHAT and CDR2 FNYEAQ (reference sequence). DNA of the CDR3: TGTGCTAGCAGTCTCAGCGGGAGCACAGATACGCAGTATTTT. Translation: CASSLSGSTDTQYF.

The chain joins TRBV6-5 to TRBJ1-2; no firm D call. Per the germline V gene, CDR1 is MNHEY and CDR2 is SVGAGI. This CDR3 region has 13 residues. The V end was cut by 0 bases, the J end by 7 bases, with 9 bases between. Here the CDR3 reads CASSYSGSSGYTF. The CDR3 region has the DNA TGTGCCAGCAGTTACTCTGGGTCCTCTGGCTACACCTTC.

This clone appeared once. An end of the junction differs from the germline gene, which may be a read error. This chain uses TRBV7-7 with TRBJ2-7, with D perhaps matching TRBD1 (6 bases). This CDR3 has 14 residues. Germline assignment: CDR1 SSHAT and CDR2 FNYEAQ (reference sequence). CDR3 loop: CASSLGQNAYEQYF. CDR3 DNA sequence: TGTGCTAGCAGCTTAGGACAGAATGCCTACGAGCAGTACTTC.